This TCR beta chain was recorded in a study of blood T cells in healthy people across ages. Trimming left V 0 bases short and J 4 bases short, with 6 bases between. From germline, CDR1 is LNHNV and CDR2 YYDKDF (reference sequence). This CDR3 has 14 residues. A second roughly 7 to 12 cycle PCR used barcoded and J-beta primers. TCRdb re-analysed the 5' RACE reads in MiXCR, keeping a single row per CDR3 protein. This table holds 650,000 to 1,000,000 distinct CDR3 sequences, roughly 40% found once. The J gene is TRBJ1-4, the V gene TRBV15; D unresolved. The sequenced sample was blood. This sequence originates from a man aged 18 to 35 in good health. CDR3 sequence (DNA): TGTGCCACCAGCAGAGATCTCAGTAATGAAAAACTGTTTTTT. It yields the protein CATSRDLSNEKLFF.